Below, 14 T cell receptor beta chains from the same sample are listed, as sequenced in a study of blood T cell repertoires in COVID-19. Assay used: immunoSEQ multiplex PCR; TCRdb lists only in-frame clones, some missing. The data show about 51,000 clones, about 86% seen once. What was sequenced was peripheral blood. These receptors originate from a man aged 60-69 years with acute or convalescent COVID-19.

The genes are TRBV23-1 and TRBJ1-1; 8 nucleotides line up with TRBD1. TRBV23-1 is flagged as an ORF with uncertain function. This CDR3 is built from 13 residues. Trimming removed 4 bases from V and 8 bases from J; junction bases left unmatched: 6. Here the CDR3 DNA reads TGCGCCAGCAGTCCTACCAGGACAGGGGAAGCTTTCTTT. Protein: CASSPTRTGEAFF.

CDR3 sequence reads: CASSQEPGVHYGYTF. The CDR3 nucleotides read TGCGCCAGCAGCCAAGAGCCAGGGGTGCACTATGGCTACACCTTC. The rearrangement joins TRBV4-3 to TRBJ1-2; D perhaps matches TRBD1 (6 bases). CDR1 LGHNA and CDR2 YSLEER come from the germline V gene. With 0 bases removed from V and 3 bases from J, the gap between germline ends came to 11 bases. The CDR3 loop spans 15 amino acids.

This CDR3 reads CASSPSRESSYEQYF. The CDR3 coding sequence is TGTGCCAGCAGTCCATCGCGGGAGAGCTCCTACGAGCAGTACTTC. The chain is built from TRBV27 and TRBJ2-7, with 7 bases identical to TRBD2. The ends lost 5 bases at V and 0 bases at J; junction bases unmatched: 7. Germline lookup yields CDR1 MNHEY and CDR2 SMNVEV (reference sequence). The CDR3 runs to 15 residues.

V and J are TRBV11-2 and TRBJ1-2; TRBD1 matches at 8 bases. Germline V lookup: CDR1 SGHAT, CDR2 FQNNGV. V dropped 0 bases and J dropped 5; count of bases not matched to a gene: 8. CDR3 size: 16 residues. The CDR3 is CASSLDHGQGGYGYTF. In nucleotides, the CDR3 is TGTGCCAGCAGCTTAGATCACGGACAGGGCGGATATGGCTACACCTTC.

The V call is TRBV19, the J call TRBJ2-1; 8 bases fit TRBD2. The CDR3 length is 17 residues. V gave up 4 bases and J gave up 4 bases; unmatched junction bases: 12. CDR1 and CDR2 (germline): LNHDA, SQIVND (reference sequence). In DNA, the CDR3 is TGTGCCAGTAGTAAAGAACTAGCGGCTTTGAGGTACAATGAGCAGTTCTTC. This translates into CASSKELAALRYNEQFF.

The chain carries TRBV27 and TRBJ2-1; tentative D call: TRBD1 (6 bases). The CDR3 contains 13 residues. Trimming pared 5 bases from V and 10 bases from J, leaving 15 bases between. CDR1 MNHEY and CDR2 SMNVEV come from the germline V gene (reference sequence). CDR3 sequence reads: CASSPGVRLEQFF. The DNA of the CDR3 is TGTGCCAGCAGTCCAGGGGTCCGACTAGAGCAGTTCTTC.

J is TRBJ2-7 and V is TRBV7-8; D perhaps matches TRBD1 (6 bases). The V gene lost 5 bases and the J gene lost 0 bases, with 20 bases spanning the gap. This CDR3 is built from 17 residues. From germline, CDR1 is SGHVS and CDR2 FQNEAQ. CDR3 nucleotides: TGTGCCAGCAGCCCAGGATATAACAGGGTTCTCTCCTACGAGCAGTACTTC. Its translation: CASSPGYNRVLSYEQYF.

The chain uses TRBV24-1 and TRBJ2-7, with TRBD1 matching 8 bases. Germline CDR1 KGHDR, CDR2 SFDVKD. V lost 9 bases to trimming and J lost 2 bases; unmatched junction nucleotides: 11. The CDR3 is made up of 15 amino acids. In DNA form, the CDR3 reads TGTGCCACCGGGGGAAGGCAGGGGGCAGCCTACGAGCAGTACTTC. It yields the protein CATGGRQGAAYEQYF.

This clone has just one count. The chain combines TRBV5-1 with TRBJ2-3; no clear D. Trimming pared 0 bases from V and 0 bases from J, leaving 8 bases between. CDR3 size: 15 residues. Germline CDR1 SGHRS, CDR2 YFSETQ. The CDR3 sequence: CASSLGPGSTDTQYF. The CDR3 DNA sequence: TGCGCCAGCAGCTTGGGTCCAGGAAGCACAGATACGCAGTATTTT.

The chain couples TRBV29-1 to TRBJ1-2, with D perhaps matching TRBD1 (5 bases). Trimming removed 5 bases at V and 7 bases at J, with 11 bases between. The CDR3 is made up of 11 amino acids. CDR1 and CDR2 (germline): SQVTM, ANQGSEA. The chain's CDR3 is CSVLQGSGYTF. The CDR3 coding sequence is TGCAGCGTTCTGCAGGGTTCTGGCTACACCTTC.

The J gene is TRBJ2-1, the V gene TRBV7-2; 9 positions agree with TRBD2. J was trimmed by 7 bases and V by 1 base; bases with no gene match: 8. The CDR3 has 16 residues. Germline V gene lookup returns CDR1 SGHTA and CDR2 FQGNSA. The chain's CDR3 is CASSLGFSGRINEQFF. In nucleotides, the CDR3 is TGTGCCAGCAGCTTAGGTTTTAGCGGGAGAATTAATGAGCAGTTCTTC.

This chain links TRBV6-5 with TRBJ2-7, with TRBD1 as a possible D gene (5 bases). The V gene's germline CDR1 is MNHEY and CDR2 SVGAGI. This CDR3 contains 13 residues. V was cut by 6 bases and J by 3 bases, with 12 bases left in between. The CDR3 loop reads CASRTQQGYEQYF. The CDR3 DNA reads as TGTGCCAGCAGAACCCAGCAGGGCTACGAGCAGTACTTC.

The V gene is TRBV7-8, the J gene TRBJ1-1, with 7 bases matching TRBD1. CDR1 SGHVS and CDR2 FQNEAQ come from the germline V gene. The ends lost 5 bases at V and 5 bases at J; junction bases unmatched: 8. The CDR3 has 14 amino acids. In DNA, the CDR3 is TGTGCCAGCAGCCCTCAGGGGGTGCGAACTGAAGCTTTCTTT. Translation gives CASSPQGVRTEAFF.

The chain links TRBV5-4 to TRBJ2-7, with 8 bases matching TRBD2. The V gene's germline CDR1 is SGHNT and CDR2 YYREEE (reference sequence). V was clipped by 2 bases and J by 4 bases; unmatched bases: 5. The CDR3 loop spans 14 amino acids. CDR3 sequence (DNA): TGTGCCAGCAGCTTAACGGGAGGGCCGTACGAGCAGTACTTC. This codes for CASSLTGGPYEQYF.